This T cell receptor (beta chain) was sequenced in a study of T cell responses to AZD1222 COVID-19 vaccine. The repertoire was sequenced with immunoSEQ multiplex PCR; TCRdb's copy has only in-frame clones and lacks some. Altogether under 20,000 clones are present, approximately 80% being singletons, with the ten largest covering around 14%. Regarding this clone: What it recognizes is unknown.

Looked up from germline, CDR1 is SQVTM and CDR2 is ANQGSEA. Trimming removed 3 bases from V and 12 bases from J, with 15 bases in between. The CDR3 consists of 11 residues. Whole-study findings and limits: Dominant at 160-218 and 743-854, vaccine-associated CD4 TCRs also spanned spike. Clonal diversity may have been underestimated, and the donors were mostly white British, with more females than males.

The chain links TRBV29-1 to TRBJ2-7; D remains unclear. The sequence derives from an adult who received the AZD1222 COVID-19 vaccine. The specimen comprised peripheral blood, sampled 28 days after the second AZD1222 dose. The CDR3 nucleotides are TGCAGCGTTGAGCGAGACGGGCTTTCGTACTTC. Its protein product is CSVERDGLSYF.